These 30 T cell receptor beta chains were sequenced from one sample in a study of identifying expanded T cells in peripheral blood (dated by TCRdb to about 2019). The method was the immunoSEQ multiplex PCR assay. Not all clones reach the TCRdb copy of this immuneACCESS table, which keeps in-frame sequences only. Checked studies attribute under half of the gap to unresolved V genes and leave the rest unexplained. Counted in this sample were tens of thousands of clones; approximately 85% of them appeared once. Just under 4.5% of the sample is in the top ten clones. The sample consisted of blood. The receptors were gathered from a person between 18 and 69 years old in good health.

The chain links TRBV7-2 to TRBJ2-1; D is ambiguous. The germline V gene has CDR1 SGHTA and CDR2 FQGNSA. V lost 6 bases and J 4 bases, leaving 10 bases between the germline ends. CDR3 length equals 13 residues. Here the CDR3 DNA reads TGTGCCAGCAGATTACGCCAGTACAATGAGCAGTTCTTC. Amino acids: CASRLRQYNEQFF.

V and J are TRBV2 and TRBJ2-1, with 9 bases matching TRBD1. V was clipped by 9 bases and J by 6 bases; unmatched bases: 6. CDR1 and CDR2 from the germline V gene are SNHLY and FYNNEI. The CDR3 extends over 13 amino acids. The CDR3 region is CARRDRVLNEQFF. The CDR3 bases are TGTGCCAGACGGGACAGGGTACTCAATGAGCAGTTCTTC.

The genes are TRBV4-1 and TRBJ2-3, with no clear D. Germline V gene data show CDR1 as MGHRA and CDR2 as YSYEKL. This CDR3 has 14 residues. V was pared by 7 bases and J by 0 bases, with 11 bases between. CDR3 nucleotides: TGCGCCAGCAAATTCACCCCTAGCACAGATACGCAGTATTTT. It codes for CASKFTPSTDTQYF.

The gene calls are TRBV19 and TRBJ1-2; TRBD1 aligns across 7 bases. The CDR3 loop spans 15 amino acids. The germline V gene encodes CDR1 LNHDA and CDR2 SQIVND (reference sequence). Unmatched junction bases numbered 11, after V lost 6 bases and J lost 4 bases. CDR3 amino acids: CASSPGTEIVYGYTF. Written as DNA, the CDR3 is TGTGCCAGTAGCCCCGGGACAGAGATAGTCTATGGCTACACCTTC.

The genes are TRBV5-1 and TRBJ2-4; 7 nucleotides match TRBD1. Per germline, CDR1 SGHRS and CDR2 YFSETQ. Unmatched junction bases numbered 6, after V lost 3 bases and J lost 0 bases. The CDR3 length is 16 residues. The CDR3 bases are TGCGCCAGCAGCTCGGGACAGAACCTAGCCAAAAACATTCAGTACTTC. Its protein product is CASSSGQNLAKNIQYF.

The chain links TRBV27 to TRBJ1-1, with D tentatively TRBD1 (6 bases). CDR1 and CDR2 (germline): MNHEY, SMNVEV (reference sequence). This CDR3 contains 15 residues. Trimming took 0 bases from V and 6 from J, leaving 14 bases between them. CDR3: CASSLSRVRGSEAFF. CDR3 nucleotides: TGTGCCAGCAGTTTATCCCGGGTAAGGGGGTCTGAAGCTTTCTTT.

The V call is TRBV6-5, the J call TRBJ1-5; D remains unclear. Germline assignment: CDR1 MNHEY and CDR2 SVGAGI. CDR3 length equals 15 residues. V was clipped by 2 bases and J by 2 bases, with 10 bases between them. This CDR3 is CASSYTGPGNQPQHF. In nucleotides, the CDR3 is TGTGCCAGCAGTTACACCGGGCCGGGCAATCAGCCCCAGCATTTT.

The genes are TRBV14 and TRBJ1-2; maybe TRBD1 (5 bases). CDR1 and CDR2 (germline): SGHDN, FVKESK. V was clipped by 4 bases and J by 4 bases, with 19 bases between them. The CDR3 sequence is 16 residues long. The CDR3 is CASSPTQRGMGYGYTF. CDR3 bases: TGTGCCAGCAGCCCAACCCAACGGGGGATGGGCTATGGCTACACCTTC.

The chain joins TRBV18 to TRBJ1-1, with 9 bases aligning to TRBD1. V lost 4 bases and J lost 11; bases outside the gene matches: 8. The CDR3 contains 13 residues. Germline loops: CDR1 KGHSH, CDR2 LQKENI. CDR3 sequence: CASSLRQGDDAFF. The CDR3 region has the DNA TGTGCCAGCTCACTTCGACAGGGGGACGACGCTTTCTTT. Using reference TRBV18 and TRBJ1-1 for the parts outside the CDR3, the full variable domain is NAGVMQNPRHLVRRRGQEARLRCSPMKGHSHVYWYRQLPEEGLKFMVYLQKENIIDESGMPKERFSAEFPKEGPSILRIQQVVRGDSAAYFCASSLRQGDDAFFGQGTRLTVV.

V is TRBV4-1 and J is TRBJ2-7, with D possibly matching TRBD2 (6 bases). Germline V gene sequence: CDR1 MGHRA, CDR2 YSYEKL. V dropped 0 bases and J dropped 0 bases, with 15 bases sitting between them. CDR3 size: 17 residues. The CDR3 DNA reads TGCGCCAGCAGCCAAGATCGATTACGGGGGAGCTCCTACGAGCAGTACTTC. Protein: CASSQDRLRGSSYEQYF.

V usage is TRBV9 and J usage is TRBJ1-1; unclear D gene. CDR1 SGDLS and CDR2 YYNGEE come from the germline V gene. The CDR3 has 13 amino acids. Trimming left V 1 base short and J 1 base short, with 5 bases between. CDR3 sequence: CASSVTGNTEAFF. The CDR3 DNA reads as TGTGCCAGCAGCGTAACGGGGAACACTGAAGCTTTCTTT.

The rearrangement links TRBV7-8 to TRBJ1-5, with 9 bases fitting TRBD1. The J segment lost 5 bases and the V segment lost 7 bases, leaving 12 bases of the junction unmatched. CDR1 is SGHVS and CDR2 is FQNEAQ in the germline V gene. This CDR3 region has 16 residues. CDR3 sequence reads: CASTSDRGFGHQPQHF. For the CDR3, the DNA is TGTGCCAGCACCTCGGACAGGGGATTTGGCCATCAGCCCCAGCATTTT.

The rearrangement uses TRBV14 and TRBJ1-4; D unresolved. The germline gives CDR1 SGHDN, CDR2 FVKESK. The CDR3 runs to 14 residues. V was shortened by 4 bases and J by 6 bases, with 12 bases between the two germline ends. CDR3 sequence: CASSLRSVDEKLFF. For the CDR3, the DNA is TGTGCCAGCAGCCTCAGATCCGTGGATGAAAAACTGTTTTTT. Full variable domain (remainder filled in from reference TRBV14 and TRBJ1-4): EAGVTQFPSHSVIEKGQTVTLRCDPISGHDNLYWYRRVMGKEIKFLLHFVKESKQDESGMPNNRFLAERTGGTYSTLKVQPAELEDSGVYFCASSLRSVDEKLFFGSGTQLSVL.

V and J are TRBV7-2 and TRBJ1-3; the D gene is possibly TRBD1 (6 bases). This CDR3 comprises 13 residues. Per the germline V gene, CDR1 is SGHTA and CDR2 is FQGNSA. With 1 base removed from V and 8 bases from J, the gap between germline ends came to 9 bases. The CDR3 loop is CASSLDRVDTIYF. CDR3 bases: TGTGCCAGCAGCTTAGACAGGGTGGACACCATATATTTT.

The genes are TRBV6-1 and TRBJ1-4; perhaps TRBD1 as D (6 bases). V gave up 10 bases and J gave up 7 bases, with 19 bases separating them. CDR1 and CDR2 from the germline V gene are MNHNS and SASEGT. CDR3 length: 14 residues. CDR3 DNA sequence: TGTGCCACCCGCGATCAGGGGTGGAGTGAAAAACTGTTTTTT. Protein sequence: CATRDQGWSEKLFF.

The CDR3 here is CATSRDYDRGDYGYTF. The CDR3, as DNA: TGTGCCACCAGCAGAGATTACGACCGGGGGGACTATGGCTACACCTTC. The chain combines TRBV15 with TRBJ1-2; D possibly corresponds to TRBD1 (5 bases). The germline V gene encodes CDR1 LNHNV and CDR2 YYDKDF (reference sequence). V was pared by 0 bases and J by 3 bases, with 14 bases between. The CDR3 covers 16 residues.

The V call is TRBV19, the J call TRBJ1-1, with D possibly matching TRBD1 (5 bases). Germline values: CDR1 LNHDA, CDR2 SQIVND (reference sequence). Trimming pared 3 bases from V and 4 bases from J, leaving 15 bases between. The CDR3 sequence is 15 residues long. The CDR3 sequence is CASSIGQGGITEAFF. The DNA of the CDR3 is TGTGCCAGTAGTATCGGGCAGGGAGGGATCACTGAAGCTTTCTTT.

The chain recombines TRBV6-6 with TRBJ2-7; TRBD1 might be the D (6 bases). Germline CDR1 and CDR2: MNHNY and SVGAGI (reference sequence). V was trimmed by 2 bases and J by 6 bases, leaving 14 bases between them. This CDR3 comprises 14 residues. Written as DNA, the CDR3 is TGTGCCAGCAGTTACGGACAGTCATCAACCGAGCAGTACTTC. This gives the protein CASSYGQSSTEQYF.

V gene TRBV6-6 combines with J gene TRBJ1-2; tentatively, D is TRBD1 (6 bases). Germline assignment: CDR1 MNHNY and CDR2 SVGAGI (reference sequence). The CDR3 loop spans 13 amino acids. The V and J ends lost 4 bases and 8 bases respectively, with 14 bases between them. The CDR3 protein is CASSSTGYEGYTF. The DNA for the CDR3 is TGTGCCAGCAGTTCTACAGGGTATGAAGGCTACACCTTC.

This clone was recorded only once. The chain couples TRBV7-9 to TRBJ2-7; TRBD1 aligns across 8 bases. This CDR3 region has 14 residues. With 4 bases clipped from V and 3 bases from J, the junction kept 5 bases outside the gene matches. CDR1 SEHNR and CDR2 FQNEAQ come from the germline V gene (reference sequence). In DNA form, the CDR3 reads TGTGCCAGCAGCTCGACAGGGGCCCTCTACGAGCAGTACTTC. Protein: CASSSTGALYEQYF. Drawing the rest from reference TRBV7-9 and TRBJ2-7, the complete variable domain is DTGVSQNPRHKITKRGQNVTFRCDPISEHNRLYWYRQTLGQGPEFLTYFQNEAQLEKSRLLSDRFSAERPKGSFSTLEIQRTEQGDSAMYLCASSSTGALYEQYFGPGTRLTVT.

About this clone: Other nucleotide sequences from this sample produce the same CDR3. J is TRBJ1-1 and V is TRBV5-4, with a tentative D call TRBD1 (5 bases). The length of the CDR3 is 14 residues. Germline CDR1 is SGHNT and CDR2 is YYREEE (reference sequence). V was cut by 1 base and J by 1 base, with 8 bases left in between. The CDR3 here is CASSLRQGNTEAFF. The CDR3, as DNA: TGTGCCAGCAGCTTGCGGCAGGGGAACACTGAAGCTTTCTTT. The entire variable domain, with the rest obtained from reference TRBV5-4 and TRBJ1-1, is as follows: ETGVTQSPTHLIKTRGQQVTLRCSSQSGHNTVSWYQQALGQGPQFIFQYYREEENGRGNFPPRFSGLQFPNYSSELNVNALELDDSALYLCASSLRQGNTEAFFGQGTRLTVV.

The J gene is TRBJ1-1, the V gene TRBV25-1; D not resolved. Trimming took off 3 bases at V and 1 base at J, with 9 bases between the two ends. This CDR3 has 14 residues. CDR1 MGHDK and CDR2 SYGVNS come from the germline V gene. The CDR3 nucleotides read TGTGCCAGCAGTGATTGGCCCGAGAACACTGAAGCTTTCTTT. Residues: CASSDWPENTEAFF.

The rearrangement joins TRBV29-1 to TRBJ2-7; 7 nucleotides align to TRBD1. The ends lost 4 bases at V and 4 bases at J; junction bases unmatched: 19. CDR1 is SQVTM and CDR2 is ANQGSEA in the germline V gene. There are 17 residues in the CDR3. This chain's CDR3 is CSVANRGRRDGRYEQYF. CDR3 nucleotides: TGCAGCGTTGCTAACAGGGGACGACGCGATGGGAGATACGAGCAGTACTTC.

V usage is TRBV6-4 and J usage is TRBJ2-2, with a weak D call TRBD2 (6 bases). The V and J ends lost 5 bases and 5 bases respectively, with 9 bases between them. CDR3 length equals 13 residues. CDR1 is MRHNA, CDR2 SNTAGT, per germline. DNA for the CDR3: TGTGCCAGCAGTCTCGGGAGAACCGGGGAGCTGTTTTTT. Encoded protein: CASSLGRTGELFF.

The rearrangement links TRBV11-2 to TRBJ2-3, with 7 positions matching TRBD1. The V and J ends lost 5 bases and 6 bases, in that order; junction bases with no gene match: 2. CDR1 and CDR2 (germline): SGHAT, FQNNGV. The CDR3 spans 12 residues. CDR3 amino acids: CASSPQGDTQYF. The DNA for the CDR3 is TGTGCCAGCAGCCCACAGGGGGATACGCAGTATTTT.

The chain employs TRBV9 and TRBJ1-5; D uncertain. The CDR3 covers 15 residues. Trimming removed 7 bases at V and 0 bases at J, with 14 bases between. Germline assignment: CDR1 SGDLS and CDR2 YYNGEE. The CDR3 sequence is CASSRDGNSNQPQHF. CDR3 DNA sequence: TGTGCCAGCTCTCGGGATGGTAATAGCAATCAGCCCCAGCATTTT.

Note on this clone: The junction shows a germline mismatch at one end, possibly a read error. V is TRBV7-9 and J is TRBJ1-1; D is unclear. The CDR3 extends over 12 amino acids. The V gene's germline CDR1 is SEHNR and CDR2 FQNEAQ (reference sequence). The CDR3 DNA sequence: TGTGCCAGCAACCCCCAGAACCCTGAAGCTTTCTTT. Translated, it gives CASNPQNPEAFF.

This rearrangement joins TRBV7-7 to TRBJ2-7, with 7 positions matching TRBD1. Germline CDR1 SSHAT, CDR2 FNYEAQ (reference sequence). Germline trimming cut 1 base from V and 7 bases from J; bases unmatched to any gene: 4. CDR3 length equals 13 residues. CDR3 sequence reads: CASSLEGAREQYF. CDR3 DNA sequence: TGTGCCAGCAGCTTAGAGGGGGCCAGGGAGCAGTACTTC.

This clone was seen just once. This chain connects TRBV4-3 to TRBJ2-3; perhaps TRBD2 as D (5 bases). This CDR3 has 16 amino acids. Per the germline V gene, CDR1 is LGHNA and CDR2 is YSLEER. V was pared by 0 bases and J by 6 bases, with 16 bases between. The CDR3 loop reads CASSQDIATGRDTQYF. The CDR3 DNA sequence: TGCGCCAGCAGCCAAGATATAGCGACGGGCAGGGATACGCAGTATTTT.

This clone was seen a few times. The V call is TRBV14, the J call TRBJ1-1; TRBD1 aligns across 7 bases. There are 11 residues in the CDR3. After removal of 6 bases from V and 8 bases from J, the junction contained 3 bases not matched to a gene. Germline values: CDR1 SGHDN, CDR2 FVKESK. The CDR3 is CASSYRGEAFF. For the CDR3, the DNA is TGTGCCAGCAGTTACAGGGGCGAAGCTTTCTTT.